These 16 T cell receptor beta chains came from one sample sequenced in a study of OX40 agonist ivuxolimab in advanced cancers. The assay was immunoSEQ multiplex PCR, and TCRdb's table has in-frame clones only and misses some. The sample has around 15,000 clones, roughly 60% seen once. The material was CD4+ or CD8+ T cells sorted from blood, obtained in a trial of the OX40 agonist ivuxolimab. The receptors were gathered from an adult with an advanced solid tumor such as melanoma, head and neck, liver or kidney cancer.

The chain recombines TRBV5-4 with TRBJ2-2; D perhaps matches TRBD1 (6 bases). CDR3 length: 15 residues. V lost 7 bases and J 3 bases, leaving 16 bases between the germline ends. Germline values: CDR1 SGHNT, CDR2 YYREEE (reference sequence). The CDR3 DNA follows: TGTGCCAGCGAGGAAACAGGGATAGACACCGGGGAGCTGTTTTTT. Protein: CASEETGIDTGELFF.

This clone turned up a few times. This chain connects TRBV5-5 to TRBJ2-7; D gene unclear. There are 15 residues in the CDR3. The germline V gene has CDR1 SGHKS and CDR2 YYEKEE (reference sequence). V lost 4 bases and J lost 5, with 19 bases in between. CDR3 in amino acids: CASSVDPWNGDEQYF. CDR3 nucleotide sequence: TGTGCCAGCAGCGTAGACCCATGGAATGGGGACGAGCAGTACTTC.

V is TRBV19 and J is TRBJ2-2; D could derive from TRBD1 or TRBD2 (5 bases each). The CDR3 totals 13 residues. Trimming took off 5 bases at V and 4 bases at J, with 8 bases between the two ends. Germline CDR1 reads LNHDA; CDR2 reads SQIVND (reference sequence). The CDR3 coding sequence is TGTGCCAGTAGTCCGGGGCTCACCGGGGAGCTGTTTTTT. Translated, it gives CASSPGLTGELFF.

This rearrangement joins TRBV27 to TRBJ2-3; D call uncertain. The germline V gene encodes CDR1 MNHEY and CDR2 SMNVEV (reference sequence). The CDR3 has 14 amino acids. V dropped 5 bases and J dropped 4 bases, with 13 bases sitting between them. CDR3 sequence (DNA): TGTGCCAGCAGTCACGGGCCAAGGCCAGATACGCAGTATTTT. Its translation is CASSHGPRPDTQYF.

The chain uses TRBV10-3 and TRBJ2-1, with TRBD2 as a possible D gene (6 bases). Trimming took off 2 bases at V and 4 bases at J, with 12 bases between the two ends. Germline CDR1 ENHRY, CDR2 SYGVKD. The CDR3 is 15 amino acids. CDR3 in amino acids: CAISEGLTSYNEQFF. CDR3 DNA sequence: TGTGCCATCAGTGAGGGACTAACCTCTTACAATGAGCAGTTCTTC.

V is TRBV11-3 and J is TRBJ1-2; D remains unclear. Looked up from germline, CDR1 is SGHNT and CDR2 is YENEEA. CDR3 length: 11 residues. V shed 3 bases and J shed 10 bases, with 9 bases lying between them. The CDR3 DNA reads TGTGCCAGCAGCTTCCCGACTGACTACACCTTC. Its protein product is CASSFPTDYTF.

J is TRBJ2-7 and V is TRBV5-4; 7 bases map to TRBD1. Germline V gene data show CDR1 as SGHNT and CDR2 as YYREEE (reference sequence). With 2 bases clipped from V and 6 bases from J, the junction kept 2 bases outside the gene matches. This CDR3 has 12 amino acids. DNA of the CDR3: TGTGCCAGCAGCTTCGGGACAGTCGAGCAGTACTTC. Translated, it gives CASSFGTVEQYF.

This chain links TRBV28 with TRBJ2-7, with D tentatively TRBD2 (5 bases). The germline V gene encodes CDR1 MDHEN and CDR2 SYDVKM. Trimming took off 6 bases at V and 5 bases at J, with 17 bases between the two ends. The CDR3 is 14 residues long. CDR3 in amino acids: CASSPFGEIHEQYF. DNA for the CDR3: TGTGCCAGCAGCCCCTTCGGGGAAATCCACGAGCAGTACTTC.

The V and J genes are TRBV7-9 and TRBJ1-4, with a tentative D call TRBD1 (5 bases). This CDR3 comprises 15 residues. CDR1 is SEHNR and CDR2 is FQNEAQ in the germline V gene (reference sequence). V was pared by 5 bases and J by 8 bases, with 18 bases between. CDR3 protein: CASSRGTSEGEKLFF. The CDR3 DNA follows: TGTGCCAGCAGCCGCGGGACCTCCGAGGGCGAAAAACTGTTTTTT.

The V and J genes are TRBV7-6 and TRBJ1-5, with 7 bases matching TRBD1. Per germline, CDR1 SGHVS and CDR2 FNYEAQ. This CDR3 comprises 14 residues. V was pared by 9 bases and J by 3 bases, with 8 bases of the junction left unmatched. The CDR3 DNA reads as TGTGCCAGGAGGGGACAGCGCTCCAATCAGCCCCAGCATTTT. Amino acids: CARRGQRSNQPQHF.

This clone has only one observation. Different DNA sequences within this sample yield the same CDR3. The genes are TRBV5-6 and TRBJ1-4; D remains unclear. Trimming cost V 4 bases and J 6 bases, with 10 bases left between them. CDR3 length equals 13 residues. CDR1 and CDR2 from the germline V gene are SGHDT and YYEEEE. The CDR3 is CASSLARDEKLFF. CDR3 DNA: TGTGCCAGCAGCCTAGCACGGGATGAAAAACTGTTTTTT. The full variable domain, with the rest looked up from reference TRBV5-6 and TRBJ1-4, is DAGVTQSPTHLIKTRGQQVTLRCSPKSGHDTVSWYQQALGQGPQFIFQYYEEEERQRGNFPDRFSGHQFPNYSSELNVNALLLGDSALYLCASSLARDEKLFFGSGTQLSVL.

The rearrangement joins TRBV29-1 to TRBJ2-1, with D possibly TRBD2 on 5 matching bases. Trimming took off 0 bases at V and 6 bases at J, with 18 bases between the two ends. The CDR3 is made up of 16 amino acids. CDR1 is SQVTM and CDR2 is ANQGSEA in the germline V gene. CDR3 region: CSVEERALLWPNEQFF. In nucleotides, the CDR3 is TGCAGCGTTGAAGAGAGGGCCTTATTATGGCCCAATGAGCAGTTCTTC.

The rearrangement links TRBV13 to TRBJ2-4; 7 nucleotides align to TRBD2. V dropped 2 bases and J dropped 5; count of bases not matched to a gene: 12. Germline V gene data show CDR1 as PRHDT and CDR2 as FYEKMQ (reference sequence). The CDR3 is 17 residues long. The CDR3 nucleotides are TGTGCCAGCAGCTTAAATTCGGTCTGGGCGGGGGAAAACATTCAGTACTTC. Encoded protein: CASSLNSVWAGENIQYF.

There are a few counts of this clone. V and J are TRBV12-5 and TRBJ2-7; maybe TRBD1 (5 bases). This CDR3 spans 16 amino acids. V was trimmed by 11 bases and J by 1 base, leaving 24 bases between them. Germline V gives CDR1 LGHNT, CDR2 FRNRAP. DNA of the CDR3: TGTGCTCCTACCTACTTGACAGCTGGGCAGTCCTACGAGCAGTACTTC. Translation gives CAPTYLTAGQSYEQYF.

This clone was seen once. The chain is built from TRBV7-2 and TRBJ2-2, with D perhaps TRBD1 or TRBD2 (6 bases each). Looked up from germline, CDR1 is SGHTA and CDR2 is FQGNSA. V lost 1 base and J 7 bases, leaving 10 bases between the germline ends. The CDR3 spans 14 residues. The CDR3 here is CASSLGGAGGELFF. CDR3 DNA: TGTGCCAGCAGCTTAGGGGGGGCCGGCGGGGAGCTGTTTTTT. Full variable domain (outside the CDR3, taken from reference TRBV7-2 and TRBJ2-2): GAGVSQSPSNKVTEKGKDVELRCDPISGHTALYWYRQSLGQGLEFLIYFQGNSAPDKSGLPSDRFSAERTGGSVSTLTIQRTQQEDSAVYLCASSLGGAGGELFFGEGSRLTVL.

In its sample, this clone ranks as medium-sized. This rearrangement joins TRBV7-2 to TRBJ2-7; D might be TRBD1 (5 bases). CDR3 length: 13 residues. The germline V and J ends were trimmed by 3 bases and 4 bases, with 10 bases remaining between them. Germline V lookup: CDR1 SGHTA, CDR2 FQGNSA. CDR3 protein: CASSLTQGYEQYF. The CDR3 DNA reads TGTGCCAGCAGCTTGACCCAGGGATACGAGCAGTACTTC.